The 19 T cell receptor beta chains reported below all come from one sample, sequenced in a study of blood T cell repertoires in COVID-19. Clones were read by immunoSEQ multiplex PCR, and TCRdb kept only the in-frame ones, dropping some. The sample includes some 180,000 clones, around four fifths of them seen just once. The specimen was peripheral blood. The source of these receptors is a woman aged 80 or older with COVID-19, enrolled during active disease.

The gene calls are TRBV2 and TRBJ1-5; a weak D match, TRBD1 (6 bases). The length of the CDR3 is 16 residues. Per germline, CDR1 SNHLY and CDR2 FYNNEI. Trimming took 1 base from V and 4 from J, leaving 14 bases between them. This chain's CDR3 is CASSEVGRGGNQPQHF. The CDR3 nucleotides read TGTGCCAGCAGTGAAGTCGGGAGGGGGGGTAATCAGCCCCAGCATTTT.

This chain joins TRBV3-1 (or the pseudogene TRBV3-2) and TRBJ1-6, with 7 nucleotides matching TRBD1. V dropped 5 bases and J dropped 8; count of bases not matched to a gene: 6. The CDR3 totals 14 residues. In germline, CDR1 is LGHDT, CDR2 YNNKEL (reference sequence). The CDR3, as DNA: TGTGCCAGCAGCTATCGACAGGGTTATTCACCCCTCCACTTT. It yields the protein CASSYRQGYSPLHF.

The genes are TRBV3-1 (or the pseudogene TRBV3-2) and TRBJ1-2, with D perhaps matching TRBD1 (5 bases). Germline CDR1 and CDR2: LGHDT and YNNKEL (reference sequence). V was trimmed by 4 bases and J by 8 bases, leaving 20 bases between them. This CDR3 is 15 amino acids long. This chain's CDR3 is CASSRGNGGTGGYTF. DNA of the CDR3: TGTGCCAGCAGCCGGGGGAATGGGGGGACCGGCGGCTACACCTTC.

The J gene is TRBJ1-4, the V gene TRBV2; D not resolved. Per germline, CDR1 SNHLY and CDR2 FYNNEI. Trimming shortened V by 3 bases and J by 8 bases, and 13 bases separated the two germline ends. The CDR3 has 14 residues. Here the CDR3 reads CASSDRRVREKLFF. DNA of the CDR3: TGTGCCAGCAGTGATAGGCGGGTTCGGGAAAAACTGTTTTTT.

This sequence joins TRBV5-4 and TRBJ1-3; 9 positions agree with TRBD1. Germline V gene data show CDR1 as SGHNT and CDR2 as YYREEE (reference sequence). The CDR3 totals 17 residues. J lost 3 bases, V lost 4 bases, and 11 bases had no gene match. The CDR3 nucleotides are TGTGCCAGCAGCGGCGCCGGGACAGGGCGATTTGGAAACACCATATATTTT. This gives the protein CASSGAGTGRFGNTIYF.

The chain recombines TRBV20-1 with TRBJ2-7, with 8 bases fitting TRBD2. V dropped 6 bases and J dropped 3; count of bases not matched to a gene: 1. This CDR3 has 11 residues. Germline CDR1 is DFQATT and CDR2 is SNEGSKA (reference sequence). For the CDR3, the DNA is TGCAGTGCGGGACTAGTCTACGAGCAGTACTTC. As protein: CSAGLVYEQYF.

The chain links TRBV7-3 to TRBJ2-3, with TRBD2 matching 9 bases. Germline CDR1 and CDR2: SGHTA and FQGTGA. J was trimmed by 2 bases and V by 3 bases; bases with no gene match: 6. CDR3 length: 16 residues. The CDR3 is CASSLGPSGATDTQYF. In DNA form, the CDR3 reads TGTGCCAGCAGCTTGGGCCCTAGCGGGGCCACAGATACGCAGTATTTT. The full variable domain, its missing parts supplied by reference TRBV7-3 and TRBJ2-3, is GAGVSQTPSNKVTEKGKYVELRCDPISGHTALYWYRQSLGQGPEFLIYFQGTGAADDSGLPNDRFFAVRPEGSVSTLKIQRTERGDSAVYLCASSLGPSGATDTQYFGPGTRLTVL.

This clone showed up just once. The rearrangement links TRBV9 to TRBJ1-6, with a weak D call TRBD1 (6 bases). Per the germline V gene, CDR1 is SGDLS and CDR2 is YYNGEE. V shed 3 bases and J shed 0 bases, with 13 bases lying between them. The CDR3 has 17 residues. CDR3 sequence: CASSASDRSSYNSPLHF. For the CDR3, the DNA is TGTGCCAGCAGCGCATCCGACAGGAGCTCCTATAATTCACCCCTCCACTTT.

This rearrangement joins TRBV7-2 to TRBJ2-2, with a tentative D call TRBD1 (6 bases). The ends were cut back, 5 bases at V and 0 bases at J, with 10 bases in the middle. The CDR3 consists of 15 residues. Looked up from germline, CDR1 is SGHTA and CDR2 is FQGNSA. In DNA, the CDR3 is TGTGCCAGCAGCCGGACAGCGGCGAACACCGGGGAGCTGTTTTTT. This codes for CASSRTAANTGELFF.

This chain links TRBV6-2 or TRBV6-3 with TRBJ1-5; 7 nucleotides line up with TRBD1. The CDR3 contains 20 residues. The germline gives CDR1 MNHEY, CDR2 SVGEGT. After removal of 4 bases from V and 0 bases from J, the junction contained 18 bases not matched to a gene. In DNA, the CDR3 is TGTGCCAGCAGTTTCGCCCCGGGGACAGCCGACGTTTATAGCAATCAGCCCCAGCATTTT. It is translated as CASSFAPGTADVYSNQPQHF.

The chain is built from TRBV5-4 and TRBJ1-2; 8 nucleotides align to TRBD1. Germline loops: CDR1 SGHNT, CDR2 YYREEE (reference sequence). CDR3 length: 15 amino acids. V lost 4 bases, J lost 4 bases, and 9 bases stayed unmatched. The CDR3 DNA is TGTGCCAGCAGCCCCCGGACAGGGACCCTCTATGGCTACACCTTC. This gives the protein CASSPRTGTLYGYTF.

The V call is TRBV4-2, the J call TRBJ1-1, with D maybe TRBD1 (5 bases). Germline V gives CDR1 LGHNA, CDR2 YNFKEQ. V gave up 4 bases and J gave up 1 base, with 13 bases separating them. The CDR3 contains 15 residues. The CDR3 DNA reads as TGTGCCAGCAGCCCGCGGTGGCAGGGGAACACTGAAGCTTTCTTT. It encodes CASSPRWQGNTEAFF.

The chain is built from TRBV28 and TRBJ2-7; 7 nucleotides agree with TRBD2. CDR1 and CDR2 (germline): MDHEN, SYDVKM. V shed 7 bases, J shed 6 bases, and the junction held 6 bases outside the gene matches. This CDR3 is built from 12 residues. CDR3 DNA sequence: TGTGCCAGCACGTGGGGAGGGAGCGAGCAGTACTTC. Its translation: CASTWGGSEQYF.

V and J are TRBV4-3 and TRBJ2-2; TRBD2 matches at 11 bases. J lost 3 bases, V lost 3 bases, and 0 bases had no gene match. The CDR3 runs to 15 residues. CDR1 LGHNA and CDR2 YSLEER come from the germline V gene. CDR3 DNA sequence: TGCGCCAGCAGCCATAGCGGGGGGGACACCGGGGAGCTGTTTTTT. Protein sequence: CASSHSGGDTGELFF.

The chain carries TRBV18 and TRBJ2-7, with TRBD2 identical over 8 bases. This CDR3 contains 13 residues. Germline values: CDR1 KGHSH, CDR2 LQKENI. Germline trimming cut 4 bases from V and 7 bases from J; bases unmatched to any gene: 6. CDR3 sequence reads: CASSQPTGGEQYF. The CDR3 DNA sequence: TGTGCCAGCTCACAACCCACGGGGGGGGAGCAGTACTTC. Looking up the rest from reference TRBV18 and TRBJ2-7 gives the full variable domain: NAGVMQNPRHLVRRRGQEARLRCSPMKGHSHVYWYRQLPEEGLKFMVYLQKENIIDESGMPKERFSAEFPKEGPSILRIQQVVRGDSAAYFCASSQPTGGEQYFGPGTRLTVT.

The genes are TRBV7-9 and TRBJ2-7; 12 bases fit TRBD2. The CDR3 spans 16 residues. CDR1 is SEHNR, CDR2 FQNEAQ, per germline (reference sequence). V trimming: 2 bases; J trimming: 4 bases; junction bases outside the gene matches: 6. CDR3 in DNA: TGTGCCAGCAGCTTACAGCGGACTAGCGGGAATTACGAGCAGTACTTC. It specifies CASSLQRTSGNYEQYF.

The V gene is TRBV19, the J gene TRBJ1-2; D unclear. The CDR3 is 17 residues long. Germline V CDR1 and CDR2: LNHDA, SQIVND (reference sequence). V lost 3 bases to trimming and J lost 4 bases, with 21 bases between them. The CDR3 loop is CASSIKSHSPSVYGYTF. The CDR3 coding sequence is TGTGCCAGTAGTATTAAAAGTCACAGCCCATCAGTCTATGGCTACACCTTC.

V and J are TRBV20-1 and TRBJ1-1; 9 nucleotides line up with TRBD1. V shed 5 bases and J 5 bases; nucleotides not matched to a gene: 0. Germline lookup yields CDR1 DFQATT and CDR2 SNEGSKA (reference sequence). This CDR3 spans 11 amino acids. The CDR3 DNA follows: TGCAGTGCTGACAGGGGGACTGAAGCTTTCTTT. This translates into CSADRGTEAFF.

About this clone itself: Sequence at one end of the junction differs from germline and may be a read error. V and J are TRBV2 and TRBJ1-1; TRBD1 matches 7 bases. Germline values: CDR1 SNHLY, CDR2 FYNNEI. The CDR3 totals 13 residues. DNA of the CDR3: TGTGCCGGCAGGGACAGTTTGAACACTGAAGCTTTCTTT. It encodes CAGRDSLNTEAFF. Drawing the rest from reference TRBV2 and TRBJ1-1, the complete variable domain is EPEVTQTPSHQVTQMGQEVILRCVPISNHLYFYWYRQILGQKVEFLVSFYNNEISEKSEIFDDQFSVERPDGSNFTLKIRSTKLEDSAMYFCAGRDSLNTEAFFGQGTRLTVV.